One sample yielded the 24 T cell receptor beta chains listed below, sequenced in a study of blood T cell repertoires in COVID-19. Measured with immunoSEQ multiplex PCR; TCRdb has only the in-frame clones, and not every one. Of 250,000 to 350,000 clones in the sample, more than 80% are singletons; the top ten hold 3%. Input material: peripheral blood. The receptors originated from a woman in her twenties or thirties with active or convalescent COVID-19.

This chain uses TRBV28 with TRBJ2-1, with 7 bases lining up with TRBD1. Germline CDR1 reads MDHEN; CDR2 reads SYDVKM. The V gene end was trimmed by 9 bases and the J gene end by 6 bases; junction bases not matched to a gene: 14. The CDR3 is 15 residues long. The CDR3 DNA follows: TGTGCCAGTATCCCCCACGACAGGGCGGGCAATGAGCAGTTCTTC. Translating it yields CASIPHDRAGNEQFF.

This chain uses TRBV6-4 with TRBJ2-5, with D perhaps matching TRBD2 (6 bases). The germline V gene encodes CDR1 MRHNA and CDR2 SNTAGT. The germline V and J ends were trimmed by 0 bases and 7 bases, with 12 bases remaining between them. The CDR3 is 14 residues long. The CDR3 DNA is TGTGCCAGCAGTGACTCTCAGACTAGTGGGACCCAGTACTTC. Residues: CASSDSQTSGTQYF.

This chain connects TRBV19 to TRBJ1-6, with D possibly being TRBD1 (6 bases). The V end was cut by 5 bases, the J end by 10 bases, with 18 bases between. The CDR3 runs 15 residues. Germline V gives CDR1 LNHDA, CDR2 SQIVND (reference sequence). The DNA of the CDR3 is TGTGCCAGTAGTCCTCGAAGGGACATTAGGTCACCCCTCCACTTT. Translation: CASSPRRDIRSPLHF.

Notes on this clone: An end of the junction differs from the germline gene, which may be a read error. The rearrangement uses TRBV7-2 and TRBJ2-7; D possibly corresponds to TRBD1 (5 bases). Looked up from germline, CDR1 is SGHTA and CDR2 is FQGNSA. This CDR3 region has 12 residues. The CDR3: CASSPYGAGINF. The CDR3 DNA reads as TGTGCCAGCAGCCCATATGGGGCAGGGATTAACTTC. The whole variable domain, filled in from reference TRBV7-2 and TRBJ2-7, reads GAGVSQSPSNKVTEKGKDVELRCDPISGHTALYWYRQSLGQGLEFLIYFQGNSAPDKSGLPSDRFSAERTGGSVSTLTIQRTQQEDSAVYLCASSPYGAGINFGPGTRLTVT.

The chain is built from TRBV6-5 and TRBJ1-3; 7 nucleotides align to TRBD1. The germline gives CDR1 MNHEY, CDR2 SVGAGI. V lost 6 bases to trimming and J lost 0 bases; unmatched junction nucleotides: 5. The CDR3 is made up of 15 amino acids. The CDR3 protein is CASRPDRASGNTIYF. Here the CDR3 DNA reads TGTGCCAGCAGACCAGACAGGGCCTCTGGAAACACCATATATTTT.

The rearrangement joins TRBV6-5 to TRBJ2-3, with TRBD2 matching 7 bases. Per germline, CDR1 MNHEY and CDR2 SVGAGI. V was clipped by 6 bases and J by 1 base; unmatched bases: 4. The CDR3 runs to 14 residues. The CDR3 sequence is CASRTSVGTDTQYF. The CDR3 coding sequence is TGTGCCAGCAGAACTAGCGTAGGCACAGATACGCAGTATTTT.

The chain joins TRBV30 to TRBJ2-3; tentative D call: TRBD2 (5 bases). This CDR3 contains 15 residues. Germline assignment: CDR1 GTSNPN and CDR2 SVGIG (reference sequence). V was pared by 5 bases and J by 2 bases, with 17 bases between. CDR3 sequence (DNA): TGTGCCTGGGGGTCAACGGGGAGCTCCACAGATACGCAGTATTTT. It specifies CAWGSTGSSTDTQYF.

J is TRBJ1-1 and V is TRBV27; 7 nucleotides align to TRBD1. Germline CDR1 MNHEY, CDR2 SMNVEV (reference sequence). Unmatched junction bases numbered 3, after V lost 1 base and J lost 4 bases. The CDR3 totals 14 residues. CDR3 sequence reads: CASSLFRGATEAFF. The CDR3, as DNA: TGTGCCAGCAGTTTATTCAGGGGGGCCACTGAAGCTTTCTTT.

The rearrangement uses TRBV5-6 and TRBJ2-7, with 9 bases aligning to TRBD1. The CDR3 totals 14 residues. Trimming cost V 5 bases and J 5 bases; bases outside gene matches: 8. CDR1 is SGHDT, CDR2 YYEEEE, per germline. CDR3 DNA sequence: TGTGCCAGCAGGGCCGGGACAGGGCTCAACGAGCAGTACTTC. It is translated as CASRAGTGLNEQYF.

The chain employs TRBV9 and TRBJ2-5; 7 bases map to TRBD1. The V gene end was trimmed by 2 bases and the J gene end by 3 bases; junction bases not matched to a gene: 1. CDR1 is SGDLS, CDR2 YYNGEE, per germline. This CDR3 is 13 amino acids long. The CDR3 here is CASSVGTEETQYF. CDR3 DNA sequence: TGTGCCAGCAGCGTCGGGACAGAAGAGACCCAGTACTTC.

The chain uses TRBV19 and TRBJ2-1; D is ambiguous. Between the trimmed V and J ends, which lost 10 bases and 1 base, there was a span of 14 bases. Germline loops: CDR1 LNHDA, CDR2 SQIVND (reference sequence). The CDR3 totals 14 residues. CDR3 nucleotides: TGTGCCACTACTAAAGTAGGTTCCTACAATGAGCAGTTCTTC. Protein sequence: CATTKVGSYNEQFF.

The rearrangement uses TRBV3-1 (or the pseudogene TRBV3-2) and TRBJ1-2, with 7 positions matching TRBD1. The CDR3 is 15 residues long. From germline, CDR1 is LGHDT and CDR2 YNNKEL (reference sequence). Losses at the gene ends were 2 bases for V and 1 base for J; bases not matched to a gene: 4. CDR3 DNA sequence: TGTGCCAGCAGCCAAAAGCAGGGGGATAACTATGGCTACACCTTC. This translates into CASSQKQGDNYGYTF.

The gene calls are TRBV5-1 and TRBJ2-7, with D maybe TRBD1 (5 bases). The CDR3 covers 13 residues. Trimming took 4 bases from V and 4 from J, leaving 12 bases between them. CDR1 is SGHRS and CDR2 is YFSETQ in the germline V gene. The CDR3 nucleotides are TGCGCCAGCAGCATAGGGGCCGGGTACGAGCAGTACTTC. It encodes CASSIGAGYEQYF.

The rearrangement uses TRBV7-2 and TRBJ1-2; 7 bases line up with TRBD1. The CDR3 runs to 15 residues. V was pared by 3 bases and J by 3 bases, with 7 bases of the junction left unmatched. CDR1 and CDR2 from the germline V gene are SGHTA and FQGNSA. The CDR3 here is CASSLGITGDYGYTF. The CDR3 DNA reads as TGTGCCAGCAGCTTGGGCATCACAGGGGACTATGGCTACACCTTC. The full variable domain, its missing parts supplied by reference TRBV7-2 and TRBJ1-2, is GAGVSQSPSNKVTEKGKDVELRCDPISGHTALYWYRQSLGQGLEFLIYFQGNSAPDKSGLPSDRFSAERTGGSVSTLTIQRTQQEDSAVYLCASSLGITGDYGYTFGSGTRLTVV.

V and J are TRBV7-9 and TRBJ2-1, with a tentative D call TRBD1 (5 bases). CDR3 size: 13 residues. Deletions cut 6 bases from V and 4 bases from J, with 10 bases between. In germline, CDR1 is SEHNR, CDR2 FQNEAQ (reference sequence). As DNA, the CDR3 is TGTGCCAGCAGGGGCGACAGATACAATGAGCAGTTCTTC. Translation: CASRGDRYNEQFF.

The chain has TRBV5-6 and TRBJ1-3; D not certain. The germline gives CDR1 SGHDT, CDR2 YYEEEE. V was trimmed by 0 bases and J by 0 bases, leaving 10 bases between them. The CDR3 is 16 residues long. The CDR3 coding sequence is TGTGCCAGCAGCTTGGCTGCGGGAAGCTCTGGAAACACCATATATTTT. As protein: CASSLAAGSSGNTIYF.

This clone has only one observation. The chain uses TRBV7-2 and TRBJ1-5; tentative D call: TRBD1 (6 bases). The CDR3 is 16 amino acids. Per the germline V gene, CDR1 is SGHTA and CDR2 is FQGNSA. Trimming removed 2 bases from V and 7 bases from J, with 18 bases in between. CDR3: CASSLRGGSLGQPQHF. CDR3 nucleotides: TGTGCCAGCAGCTTAAGGGGGGGGTCACTAGGGCAGCCCCAGCATTTT.

The rearrangement uses TRBV5-4 and TRBJ2-5, with 12 bases that match TRBD2. V trimming: 4 bases; J trimming: 7 bases; junction bases outside the gene matches: 8. The CDR3 loop spans 15 amino acids. Germline loops: CDR1 SGHNT, CDR2 YYREEE (reference sequence). CDR3 sequence reads: CASSLGSSGGGTQYF. The CDR3 region has the DNA TGTGCCAGCAGCCTTGGTTCTAGCGGGGGGGGGACCCAGTACTTC.

This clone was counted between two and nine times. The gene calls are TRBV7-2 and TRBJ2-2; 7 nucleotides agree with TRBD1. CDR3 length: 15 residues. The trim removed 2 bases at V and 3 bases at J, leaving 3 bases unmatched. CDR1 and CDR2 (germline): SGHTA, FQGNSA. The CDR3 DNA reads as TGTGCCAGCAGCTTATACAGGGGAGACACCGGGGAGCTGTTTTTT. Its translation is CASSLYRGDTGELFF.

CDR3 sequence reads: CASSPLSVLGGTGANVLTF. The CDR3 DNA reads TGTGCCAGCTCACCCCTCTCCGTCCTGGGAGGGACTGGGGCCAACGTCCTGACTTTC. The chain combines TRBV18 with TRBJ2-6; TRBD2 agrees at 7 bases. V dropped 3 bases and J dropped 2; count of bases not matched to a gene: 13. Per germline, CDR1 KGHSH and CDR2 LQKENI. CDR3 length: 19 residues.

V gene TRBV19 combines with J gene TRBJ2-7, with 9 bases matching TRBD1. Trimming cost V 3 bases and J 3 bases; bases outside gene matches: 9. CDR1 is LNHDA and CDR2 is SQIVND in the germline V gene (reference sequence). This CDR3 contains 16 residues. Here the CDR3 DNA reads TGTGCCAGTAGTATGGTAGGACAGGGGCCCTACTACGAGCAGTACTTC. Residues: CASSMVGQGPYYEQYF.

The CDR3 DNA reads as TGTGCCAGCAGCGTAGGTTCCAGTTTGGCCGAGGACTATGGCTACACCTTC. Translating it yields CASSVGSSLAEDYGYTF. This chain links TRBV9 with TRBJ1-2; no definite D call. The germline CDR1 and CDR2 sequences are SGDLS and YYNGEE. This CDR3 region has 17 residues. V was trimmed by 0 bases and J by 3 bases, leaving 18 bases between them.

In the case of this clone: An end of the junction does not agree with germline; a read error may underlie this. V is TRBV6-2 or TRBV6-3 and J is TRBJ1-1; D remains ambiguous. Germline V gene lookup returns CDR1 MNHEY and CDR2 SVGEGT. CDR3 length equals 11 residues. In nucleotides, the CDR3 is TGTGCCAGCAGGCCTAACAGTGAAGCTTTCTTT. Residues: CASRPNSEAFF.

The gene calls are TRBV19 and TRBJ2-1; D is uncertain. V dropped 1 base and J dropped 14 bases, with 15 bases sitting between them. Per germline, CDR1 LNHDA and CDR2 SQIVND (reference sequence). This CDR3 is 13 amino acids long. DNA of the CDR3: TGTGCCAGTAGTATAGGGCTGCCTGGTGATGAGTTCTTC. Translated: CASSIGLPGDEFF.